The 10 T cell receptor beta chains listed next were all sequenced from one sample in a study of blood T cell repertoires in COVID-19. Data came from immunoSEQ multiplex PCR; TCRdb stores just in-frame clones and leaves some out. The table lists around 160,000 clones, 70% to 90% of them singletons. The sequenced sample consisted of peripheral blood. The receptors here all came from a woman in her 40s with active or convalescent COVID-19.

This clone appeared once. The CDR3 nucleotides read TGTGCCAGCAGCCCCAGGGGGCAGGTTAACACTGAAGCTTTCTTT. Encoded protein: CASSPRGQVNTEAFF. The rearrangement joins TRBV7-9 to TRBJ1-1, with TRBD1 matching over 8 bases. With V trimmed by 5 bases and J by 2 bases, 7 bases remained unmatched. The CDR3 is 15 amino acids. CDR1 SEHNR and CDR2 FQNEAQ come from the germline V gene (reference sequence). Filled out from reference TRBV7-9 and TRBJ1-1, the complete variable domain reads DTGVSQNPRHKITKRGQNVTFRCDPISEHNRLYWYRQTLGQGPEFLTYFQNEAQLEKSRLLSDRFSAERPKGSFSTLEIQRTEQGDSAMYLCASSPRGQVNTEAFFGQGTRLTVV.

This clone has just one count. The V gene is TRBV7-2, the J gene TRBJ2-1; 9 bases line up with TRBD1. Per germline, CDR1 SGHTA and CDR2 FQGNSA. The V gene end was trimmed by 4 bases and the J gene end by 4 bases; junction bases not matched to a gene: 11. CDR3 length: 17 residues. CDR3 DNA sequence: TGTGCCAGCAGCTCGAGTATTGGGGGACAGGGTTACAATGAGCAGTTCTTC. Its protein product is CASSSSIGGQGYNEQFF.

The chain carries TRBV28 and TRBJ1-5; TRBD1 is a possible D gene (5 bases). V lost 6 bases to trimming and J lost 6 bases, with 15 bases between them. The CDR3 contains 14 residues. CDR1 and CDR2 (germline): MDHEN, SYDVKM. In nucleotides, the CDR3 is TGTGCCAGCAGCCGGCAAGGGGAGGTTCAGCCCCAGCATTTT. Protein sequence: CASSRQGEVQPQHF. Based on the CDR3 plus reference TRBV28 and TRBJ1-5, the full variable domain is DVKVTQSSRYLVKRTGEKVFLECVQDMDHENMFWYRQDPGLGLRLIYFSYDVKMKEKGDIPEGYSVSREKKERFSLILESASTNQTSMYLCASSRQGEVQPQHFGDGTRLSIL.

J is TRBJ2-2 and V is TRBV28; possible D gene TRBD2, 6 bases. This CDR3 is 13 amino acids long. CDR1 is MDHEN and CDR2 is SYDVKM in the germline V gene. Trimming stripped 7 bases from V and 6 bases from J, with 12 bases between. The CDR3 protein is CASTPWGAGELFF. CDR3 coding DNA: TGTGCCAGCACCCCATGGGGGGCCGGGGAGCTGTTTTTT.

V gene TRBV24-1 combines with J gene TRBJ2-1; TRBD1 matches 7 bases. The V and J ends lost 4 bases and 10 bases, in that order; junction bases with no gene match: 9. There are 14 residues in the CDR3. Germline V gene sequence: CDR1 KGHDR, CDR2 SFDVKD. The DNA of the CDR3 is TGTGCCACCAGTGACGGAGCAGGGGGAAGGGAGCAGTTCTTC. Translated, it gives CATSDGAGGREQFF.

As regards this clone: Distinct nucleotide sequences in the sample also encode this CDR3. The J gene is TRBJ2-7, the V gene TRBV11-2; 11 bases line up with TRBD1. Trimming took 4 bases from V and 3 from J; bases not matched to a gene: 2. The germline CDR1 and CDR2 sequences are SGHAT and FQNNGV. CDR3 size: 14 residues. The CDR3 spells CASSSGQGDYEQYF. Written as DNA, the CDR3 is TGTGCCAGCAGCTCGGGACAGGGGGACTACGAGCAGTACTTC.

This sequence joins TRBV7-9 and TRBJ1-2, with 8 positions matching TRBD1. CDR1 SEHNR and CDR2 FQNEAQ come from the germline V gene (reference sequence). J was trimmed by 6 bases and V by 4 bases; bases with no gene match: 10. The CDR3 runs to 15 residues. CDR3 in DNA: TGTGCCAGCAGCTGGGGACAGGCTGTTTTAGATGGCTACACCTTC. Its protein is CASSWGQAVLDGYTF.

This clone has only one observation. The J gene is TRBJ1-3, the V gene TRBV9; no firm D call. The CDR3 is 14 amino acids. The germline V gene encodes CDR1 SGDLS and CDR2 YYNGEE. Between the trimmed V and J ends, which lost 0 bases and 1 base, there was a span of 5 bases. The CDR3 sequence: CASSVDISGNTIYF. The CDR3 DNA follows: TGTGCCAGCAGCGTAGATATTTCTGGAAACACCATATATTTT.

V and J are TRBV4-2 and TRBJ1-2, with 9 bases that match TRBD1. Germline V CDR1 and CDR2: LGHNA, YNFKEQ. CDR3 length equals 18 residues. J lost 6 bases, V lost 0 bases, and 14 bases had no gene match. CDR3 region: CASSQDLGQGGMWDGYTF. The DNA of the CDR3 is TGTGCCAGCAGCCAAGATCTGGGACAGGGAGGCATGTGGGATGGCTACACCTTC.

This chain links TRBV6-5 with TRBJ1-2; a weak D match, TRBD1 (6 bases). The CDR3 loop spans 14 amino acids. CDR1 is MNHEY, CDR2 SVGAGI, per germline. The ends were cut back, 7 bases at V and 4 bases at J, with 16 bases in the middle. The CDR3 coding sequence is TGTGCCAGCAATCCGGACAGAGGCCGCTATGGCTACACCTTC. This sequence encodes CASNPDRGRYGYTF.